Given below is one T cell receptor beta chain in context. Its antigen is not identified. The data belong to a study of identical twins. Healthy Caucasians supplied all donations. Study results and caveats: Recombination models fit unrelated individuals' TCR alpha sharing but underestimated twins'.

V lost 4 bases and J 1 base, leaving 13 bases between the germline ends. Per germline, CDR1 SQVTM and CDR2 ANQGSEA. The CDR3 consists of 14 residues. A universal primer binding site was introduced by template switching. The final cDNA contained unique molecular identifiers. TCRdb processed the 5' RACE reads anew with MiXCR; each CDR3 protein has one entry. Of roughly 1.6 million distinct CDR3 sequences listed, less than 35% were seen once; the top ten hold more than 0.25%. The clonotype was recovered from a newborn girl in good health. The V and J genes are TRBV29-1 and TRBJ1-2; D is perhaps TRBD1 (5 bases). Sequenced: cord blood. For the CDR3, the DNA is TGCAGCGTTGGTGGTCGGGACGGTAACTATGGCTACACCTTC. Translated, it gives CSVGGRDGNYGYTF.